This TCR beta chain was identified during a study of shared clonotypes between healthy human individuals (TCRdb year 2020). Regarding the complete study: Three men and a couple of women, aged 18 to 49 years, made up the cohort. Per donor, leukapheresis produced somewhere between about 0.94 and 9 billion PBMCs. Different laboratories and diverse techniques were used to prepare libraries and sequence TCR repertoires, to increase sequencing depth and limit assay-specific biases. To estimate repertoire size and how much clonotype sharing occurs between individuals, the study deeply sequenced the blood TCR repertoires of five or six healthy adults. For each donor, three plates each were used for CD4 naive and CD4 memory, two plates were used for CD8 naive, and one plate was used for CD8 memory.

V loses 1 base, J loses 4 bases, and the germline ends lie 11 bases apart. From the cysteine through the phenylalanine, the CDR3 covers 14 amino acids. The only DNA kept is the CDR3, 42 bases in frame from the first base. The germline V gene (reference sequence) specifies SEHNR as CDR1 and FQNEAQ as CDR2. Using the deep immunoSEQ assay, multiplex PCR amplified TCR CDR3 regions from genomic DNA. Extracted genomic DNA from each cell subset was spread evenly across all wells of several immunoSEQ 96-well plates, with each plate serving as a replicate. For sorted subsets, roughly 0.2 ug genomic DNA, equal to tens of thousands of T cell genomes, was loaded into each replicate PCR. Purified libraries were measured with a Qubit 3.0 fluorometer, size-checked on a Bioanalyzer 2100, and measured again with the KAPA Library Quantification kit. A separate single-read 150-cycle Illumina NextSeq 550 flow cell was used to sequence each immunoSEQ 96-well plate. The original pipeline was this. The immunoSEQ output contained only junctional sequences without quality scores, so filtering could not match that applied to full-length reads. To assign V/J genes and CDR3, sequences were annotated against IMGT germline references using PyIR, a Python wrapper for IgBLAST v1.9. Reads with weak V/J assignments (E-value above 1e-6), missing CDR3, stop codons, out-of-frame junctions, or ambiguous translated residues were removed. A V3J clonotype was defined by an identical inferred V gene, J gene, and CDR3 amino acid sequence. To compute the percentage overlap between repertoires, the number of shared unique clonotypes was divided by the size of the smaller repertoire. Richness of each repertoire was evaluated using RTK rarefaction, the Chao1 estimator, and Recon v2.1 estimates of unobserved clonotypes. Generation probabilities were computed with OLGA for all TCRbeta clonotypes obtained by the gDNA method from a few donors. TCRdb provides this immuneACCESS table in a form limited to in-frame rearrangements. Some clones are lacking; in checked studies, under half of them reflect an unresolved V gene, and why the rest are absent is not known. D and trimming come from the DNA, and the V and J calls and clone size come from that table. Counted in this sample were nearly 2 million clones; approximately 94% of them appeared once. In total, the top ten clones hold around 1% of the sample.

Regarding this clone: Its antigen is still unknown. No base quality information exists; no much larger clone differs at one position.

For the CD8 naive samples, CD45RO-negative cells were positively selected for CCR7, yielding a CD45RA+CCR7+ population from which TemRA cells were excluded. The donors were healthy, HIV-negative adults with no recently reported acute infections or vaccinations. Every donor was a Caucasian adult residing in Nashville, Tennessee, USA. After blood collection by leukapheresis, PBMCs were isolated using Ficoll-Histopaque density gradient centrifugation and then cryopreserved in the vapor phase of liquid nitrogen. Purity and quantity of every magnetically sorted T cell population were checked by analytical flow cytometry. From each sorted fraction, genomic DNA was isolated and quantified by UV absorbance on a Nanodrop 2000c. Findings and caveats that apply to the study as a whole: Incomplete sequencing was indicated by rarefaction of sorted-subset datasets, despite the large sequencing depth. Based on pairwise subsampling, the degree of clonotype sharing among donors was expected to be affected by sequencing depth. Naive subsets generally had larger estimated clonotype richness than memory subsets. Across a handful of donors, 5% to 6% of naive CD4, 3% to 3.5% of naive CD8, 2% to 2.5% of memory CD4, and approximately 0.42% of memory CD8 clonotypes were shared. Because the study included only a small number of donors, the genetic and exposure-history diversity represented was limited. Compared with non-shared clonotypes, clonotypes shared by all four sorted-subset donors had higher generation probabilities. Sampling was restricted to blood, and TCR repertoires in tissues likely differ from the TCR repertoires found in blood.

The clonotype comes from a man between 18 and 35 years old in good health. The sample consisted of naive CD8+ T cells sorted from blood. Per the publication, the cell subset or site label means: CD45RA+CCR7+. In this chain, TRBV7-9 is recombined with TRBJ2-7; tentative D gene TRBD1, with 5 bases matching. Here is the DNA: TGTGCCAGCAGCTTAGTGGGGCCGCAATACGAGCAGTACTTC. Translated, this gives CASSLVGPQYEQYF.